This T cell receptor beta chain was profiled in a study of cytomegalovirus exposure and HLA in healthy donors. Turning to the study itself: Most donors, 81% of 398 genotyped, fell in the Caucasian-associated ancestry cluster.

Among the donors, all were healthy bone marrow donors. 13 Jbeta primers and 60 Vbeta primers were used for the PCR. This table comes from immunoSEQ multiplex PCR, and its TCRdb copy is limited to in-frame clones, with some not included. The sample has over 70,000 clones, 76% seen once; the top ten hold 1.4%. Study-wide results and caveats: Exclusion applied to some V segments, including TRBV6-2 and TRBV6-3, as they were indistinguishable. In a later analysis, HLA-associated TCR beta chains were more clonally expanded than equally common others.

About this clone itself: What it binds is unknown.

CDR3 length: 17 residues. Germline CDR1 reads MNHEY; CDR2 reads SMNVEV (reference sequence). After removal of 1 base from V and 3 bases from J, the junction contained 5 bases not matched to a gene. Sequenced input: PBMCs. V and J are TRBV27 and TRBJ2-3, with 12 bases matching TRBD2. This receptor was obtained from a male donor in good health and CMV-seronegative. The CDR3 nucleotides read TGTGCCAGCAGTTTATACCCTAGCGGGAGGGGGACAGATACGCAGTATTTT. Amino acids: CASSLYPSGRGTDTQYF.